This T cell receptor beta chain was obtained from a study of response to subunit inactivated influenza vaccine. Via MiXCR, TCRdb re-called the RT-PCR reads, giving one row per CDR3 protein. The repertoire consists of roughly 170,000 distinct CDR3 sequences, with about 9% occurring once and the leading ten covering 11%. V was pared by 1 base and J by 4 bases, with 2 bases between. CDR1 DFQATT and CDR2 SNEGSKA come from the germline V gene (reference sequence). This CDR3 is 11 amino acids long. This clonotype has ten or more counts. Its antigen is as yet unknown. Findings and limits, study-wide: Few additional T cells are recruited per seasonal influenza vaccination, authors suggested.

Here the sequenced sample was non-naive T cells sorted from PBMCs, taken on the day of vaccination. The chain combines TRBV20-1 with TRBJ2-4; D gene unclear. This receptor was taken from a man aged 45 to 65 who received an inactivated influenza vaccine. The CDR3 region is CSARVKNIQYF. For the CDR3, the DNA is TGCAGTGCTAGAGTTAAAAACATTCAGTACTTC.